These T cell receptor beta chains were read from a single sample in a study of blood T cell repertoires in COVID-19. The protocol was immunoSEQ multiplex PCR, while the TCRdb copy is restricted to in-frame clones and leaves out a portion. The profile covers hundreds of thousands of clones, with 65% to 90% appearing a single time and less than 8% taken by the ten largest. The sample was peripheral blood. These receptors originate from a woman in her forties or fifties with acute or convalescent COVID-19. The CDR3 runs from the conserved cysteine through the conserved F or W. Fields, in order: clone size, D gene, J gene, V gene, CDR3 protein, CDR3 DNA. A D gene is named only where the DNA matches it firmly. Size is omitted from some rows. Given values are once, few, many or a class for expanded clones.

few TRBD1 TRBJ1-2 TRBV7-9 CASSAQGADGYTF TGTGCCAGCAGCGCACAGGGGGCGGATGGCTACACCTTC
once - TRBJ1-2 TRBV6-5 CASSPGGKENYGYTF TGTGCCAGCAGTCCGGGGGGGAAAGAGAACTATGGCTACACCTTC
once - TRBJ2-6 TRBV4-2 CASSQGSRSGANVLTF TGTGCCAGCAGCCAAGGGAGCCGCTCTGGGGCCAACGTCCTGACTTTC
- - TRBJ1-5 TRBV28 CASSLVAVNQPQHF TGTGCCAGCAGTCTAGTTGCGGTTAATCAGCCCCAGCATTTT
- TRBD1 TRBJ1-1 TRBV5-6 CASSPGQGTVNTEAFF TGTGCCAGCAGCCCGGGACAGGGCACCGTGAACACTGAAGCTTTCTTT
- TRBD2 TRBJ2-7 TRBV4-1 CASSSLAGNNYEQYF TGCGCCAGCAGCTCCTTAGCGGGGAATAACTACGAGCAGTACTTC
once - TRBJ1-1 TRBV28 CASSYGGLDTEAFF TGTGCCAGCAGCTATGGGGGCTTGGACACTGAAGCTTTCTTT
- TRBD1 TRBJ2-7 TRBV6-5 CASSPDRVAGEQYF TGTGCCAGCAGCCCGGACAGGGTGGCCGGCGAGCAGTACTTC
- - TRBJ2-5 TRBV11-2 CASSLDWARETQYF TGTGCCAGCAGCTTAGACTGGGCTCGAGAGACCCAGTACTTC
- - TRBJ2-2 TRBV6-1 CASSEAPGSGELFF TGTGCCAGCAGTGAAGCTCCAGGTTCCGGGGAGCTGTTTTTT
- - TRBJ1-5 TRBV6-2/TRBV6-3 CASSRQNSNQPQHF TGTGCCAGCAGTAGACAGAATAGCAATCAGCCCCAGCATTTT
- TRBD2 TRBJ2-3 TRBV5-1 CASDERLAGNTDTQYF TGCGCCAGCGACGAGCGACTAGCGGGAAACACAGATACGCAGTATTTT
- - TRBJ1-6 TRBV9 CASSEEISSYNSPLHF TGTGCCAGCAGCGAGGAGATTAGCTCCTATAATTCACCCCTCCACTTT
- - TRBJ2-6 TRBV28 CASSLAGSGANVLTF TGTGCCAGCAGTTTAGCCGGTTCTGGGGCCAACGTCCTGACTTTC
- - TRBJ2-6 TRBV27 CASSFSSEPGANVLTF TGTGCCAGCAGTTTTTCAAGTGAGCCTGGGGCCAACGTCCTGACTTTC
- TRBD2 TRBJ2-7 TRBV5-4 CASSISGGSNYEQYF TGTGCCAGCAGCATCTCTGGCGGGAGCAACTACGAGCAGTACTTC
- - TRBJ1-1 TRBV27 CANTKYGVNTEAFF TGTGCCAACACTAAATATGGTGTGAACACTGAAGCTTTCTTT
- TRBD2 TRBJ2-3 TRBV7-2 CASSAGLAGGPGTQYF TGTGCCAGCAGCGCCGGACTAGCGGGGGGGCCCGGTACGCAGTATTTT
- TRBD2 TRBJ2-7 TRBV6-5 CASLAGAGYEQYF TGTGCCAGCCTAGCGGGAGCAGGATACGAGCAGTACTTC
- - TRBJ2-7 TRBV30 CAWSLKGGTYEQYF TGTGCCTGGAGTCTTAAAGGGGGAACCTACGAGCAGTACTTC
- - TRBJ1-6 TRBV2 CASSGRPVSSYNSPLHF TGTGCCAGCAGTGGGAGACCCGTGAGCTCCTATAATTCACCCCTCCACTTT
- TRBD1 TRBJ2-7 TRBV3-1/TRBV3-2 CASSRRRTGWTYEQYF TGTGCCAGCAGCCGGAGAAGGACAGGGTGGACCTACGAGCAGTACTTC
- - TRBJ2-2 TRBV7-3 CASSRDSGELFF TGTGCCAGCAGCCGGGACTCCGGGGAGCTGTTTTTT
few TRBD1 TRBJ1-2 TRBV20-1 CSASRDRVSYTF TGCAGTGCTAGTCGAGACAGGGTCAGCTACACCTTC
- - TRBJ2-1 TRBV5-1 CASSLFSRAESSYNEQFF TGCGCCAGCAGCTTGTTTAGTAGAGCGGAGAGCTCCTACAATGAGCAGTTCTTC
- TRBD1 TRBJ2-1 TRBV6-5 CASSSGQVRHNEQFF TGTGCCAGCAGTTCTGGACAGGTTCGCCACAATGAGCAGTTCTTC
- TRBD2 TRBJ2-7 TRBV6-5 CASRFLAGASGEQYF TGTGCCAGCAGATTCCTAGCGGGGGCTTCTGGGGAGCAGTACTTC
few - TRBJ1-2 TRBV4-1 CASSQASRGNYGYTF TGCGCCAGCAGCCAAGCGTCCAGGGGCAACTATGGCTACACCTTC
- TRBD1 TRBJ1-2 TRBV5-1 CASSFRQGTYYGYTF TGCGCCAGCAGCTTCAGACAGGGGACTTACTATGGCTACACCTTC
- - TRBJ1-4 TRBV18 CASSLTGRGAREKLFF TGTGCCAGCTCACTGACCGGACGGGGGGCGAGAGAAAAACTGTTTTTT
- TRBD1 TRBJ2-5 TRBV5-4 CASSGLDRGRETQYF TGTGCCAGCAGCGGTCTAGACAGGGGGCGGGAGACCCAGTACTTC